Sequencing of this T cell receptor (beta chain) was carried out in a study of T cells in Graves' hyperthyroidism and ophthalmopathy. RNA transcripts served as the template for amplifying TCR beta CDR3 regions. Using the HTBI primer set, a first-round RT-PCR was run on the TCR CDR3. TCRdb analysed the multiplex PCR reads with MiXCR anew, one entry per CDR3 protein. The table includes a few hundred thousand distinct CDR3 sequences, 20% to 25% detected once. The clonotype comes from a young man with Graves' hyperthyroidism. Sequencing used blood.

CDR3 in DNA: TGTGCCAGCAGCCAAGATCGGCACACCGGGGAGCTGTTTTTT. Its protein product is CASSQDRHTGELFF. This chain uses TRBV3-1 with TRBJ2-2; unclear D gene. Germline V gene sequence: CDR1 LGHDT, CDR2 YNNKEL (reference sequence). With 0 bases removed from V and 3 bases from J, the gap between germline ends came to 5 bases. The CDR3 consists of 14 residues.